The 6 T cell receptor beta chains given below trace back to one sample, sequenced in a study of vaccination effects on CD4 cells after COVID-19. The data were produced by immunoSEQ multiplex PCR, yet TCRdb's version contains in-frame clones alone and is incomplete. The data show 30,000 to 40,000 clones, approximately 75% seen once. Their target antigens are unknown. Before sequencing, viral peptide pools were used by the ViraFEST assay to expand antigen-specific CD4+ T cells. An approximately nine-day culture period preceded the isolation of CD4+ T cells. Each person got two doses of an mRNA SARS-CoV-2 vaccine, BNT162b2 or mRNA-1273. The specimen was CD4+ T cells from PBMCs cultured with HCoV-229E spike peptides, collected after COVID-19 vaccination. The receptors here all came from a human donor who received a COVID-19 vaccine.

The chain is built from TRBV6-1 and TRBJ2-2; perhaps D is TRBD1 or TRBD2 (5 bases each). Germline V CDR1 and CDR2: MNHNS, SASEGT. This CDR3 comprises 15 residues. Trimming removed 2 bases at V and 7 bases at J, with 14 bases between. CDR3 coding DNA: TGTGCCAGCAGTGAAAGAGGGCAGGGCGGCGGGGAGCTGTTTTTT. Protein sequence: CASSERGQGGGELFF.

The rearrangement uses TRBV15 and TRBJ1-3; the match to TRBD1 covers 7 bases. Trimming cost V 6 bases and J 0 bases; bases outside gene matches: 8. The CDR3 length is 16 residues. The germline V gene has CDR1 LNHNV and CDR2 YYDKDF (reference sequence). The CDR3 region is CATRTQTGASGNTIYF. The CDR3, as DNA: TGTGCCACCAGGACCCAAACAGGGGCCTCTGGAAACACCATATATTTT.

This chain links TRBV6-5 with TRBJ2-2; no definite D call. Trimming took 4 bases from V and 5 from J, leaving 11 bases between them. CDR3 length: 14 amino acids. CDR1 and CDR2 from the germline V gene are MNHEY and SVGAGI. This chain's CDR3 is CASSFDWATGELFF. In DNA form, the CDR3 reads TGTGCCAGCAGTTTTGACTGGGCAACCGGGGAGCTGTTTTTT.

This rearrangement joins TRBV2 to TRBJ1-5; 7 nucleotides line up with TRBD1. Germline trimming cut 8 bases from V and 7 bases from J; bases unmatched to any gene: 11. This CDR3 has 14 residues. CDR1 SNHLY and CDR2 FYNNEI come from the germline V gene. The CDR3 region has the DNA TGTGCCAGCGGAAGAGAGGGGGCTCGGCAGCCCCAGCATTTT. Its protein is CASGREGARQPQHF.

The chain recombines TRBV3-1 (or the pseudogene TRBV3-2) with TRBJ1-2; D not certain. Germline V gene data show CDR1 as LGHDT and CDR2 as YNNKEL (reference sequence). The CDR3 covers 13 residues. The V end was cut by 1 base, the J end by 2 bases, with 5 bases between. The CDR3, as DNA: TGTGCCAGCAGCCAAGTTCAGAACTATGGCTACACCTTC. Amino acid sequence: CASSQVQNYGYTF.

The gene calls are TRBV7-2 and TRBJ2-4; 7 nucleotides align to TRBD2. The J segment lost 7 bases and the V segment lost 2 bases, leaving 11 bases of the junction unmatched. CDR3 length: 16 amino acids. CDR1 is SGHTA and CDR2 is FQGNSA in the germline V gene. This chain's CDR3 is CASSLNLWGGVNIQYF. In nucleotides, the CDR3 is TGTGCCAGCAGCTTAAATCTTTGGGGGGGAGTGAACATTCAGTACTTC.